This TCR beta chain was recorded in a study of T cell changes during pregnancy in multiple sclerosis. The J segment lost 5 bases and the V segment lost 6 bases, leaving 3 bases of the junction unmatched. Germline values: CDR1 MNHEY, CDR2 SVGAGI. The CDR3 contains 12 residues. TCRdb's copy holds only in-frame clones and misses some; the assay was immunoSEQ multiplex PCR. The sample has some 16,000 clones, approximately 84% seen once. Sequenced here: CD8+ T cells from peripheral blood mononuclear cells, sampled in the second trimester of pregnancy. The sequence was obtained from a female donor in good health, enrolled as a control in a pregnancy study. This chain links TRBV6-5 with TRBJ2-5, with 7 bases identical to TRBD1. The CDR3 DNA sequence: TGTGCCAGCAGGAAACAGGGGGAGACCCAGTACTTC. As protein: CASRKQGETQYF.